A single sample gave rise to the 5 T cell receptor beta chains below, sequenced in a study of blood T cells in healthy people across ages. A J-beta primer mix and a sample-barcoded 5' primer were used in a second PCR of about 7 to 12 cycles. TCRdb used MiXCR to reprocess the 5' RACE reads, holding one entry per CDR3 protein. The sample consists of 600,000 to 900,000 distinct CDR3 sequences, under 30% of them appearing once. This sample was also put to use in a study of T cells of mothers and their children.

What was sequenced was blood. All receptors derive from a boy between 10 and 17 years old in good health.

The chain links TRBV20-1 to TRBJ2-5; TRBD2 matches 8 bases. The CDR3 extends over 13 amino acids. Per the germline V gene, CDR1 is DFQATT and CDR2 is SNEGSKA (reference sequence). V was pared by 6 bases and J by 5 bases, with 8 bases of the junction left unmatched. CDR3 sequence: CSADSGGLETQYF. CDR3 DNA sequence: TGCAGTGCCGACTCGGGGGGGTTGGAGACCCAGTACTTC.

This chain links TRBV2 with TRBJ2-5; 7 bases align to TRBD2. CDR3 length: 14 residues. J was trimmed by 2 bases and V by 7 bases; bases with no gene match: 7. Germline V gives CDR1 SNHLY, CDR2 FYNNEI. This CDR3 reads CASKEVGGQETQYF. In DNA, the CDR3 is TGTGCCAGCAAAGAGGTGGGAGGGCAAGAGACCCAGTACTTC.

The chain links TRBV19 to TRBJ1-2; D gene uncertain. The ends were cut back, 3 bases at V and 8 bases at J, with 13 bases in the middle. Per the germline V gene, CDR1 is LNHDA and CDR2 is SQIVND (reference sequence). This CDR3 region has 13 residues. Here the CDR3 DNA reads TGTGCCAGTAGTATTGACCGAATGGGAGGCTACACCTTC. As protein: CASSIDRMGGYTF.

This clonotype was counted only a few times. The CDR3 region is CAISETPGRTNYGYTF. The CDR3 nucleotides read TGTGCCATCAGTGAGACTCCGGGACGGACGAACTATGGCTACACCTTC. The rearrangement joins TRBV10-3 to TRBJ1-2; a weak D match, TRBD1 (5 bases). The V gene lost 2 bases and the J gene lost 2 bases, with 15 bases spanning the gap. The CDR3 has 16 amino acids. Looked up from germline, CDR1 is ENHRY and CDR2 is SYGVKD.

This chain connects TRBV20-1 to TRBJ2-5, with 10 bases that match TRBD2. Gene TRBJ2-7 matches the end of the DNA better, so the J call may be wrong. CDR1 is DFQATT, CDR2 SNEGSKA, per germline (reference sequence). The CDR3 is 14 residues long. CDR3 DNA: TGCAGTGCACTCGGACTAGCGGAGGGTTACGAGCAGTACTTC. Translation: CSALGLAEGYEQYF.